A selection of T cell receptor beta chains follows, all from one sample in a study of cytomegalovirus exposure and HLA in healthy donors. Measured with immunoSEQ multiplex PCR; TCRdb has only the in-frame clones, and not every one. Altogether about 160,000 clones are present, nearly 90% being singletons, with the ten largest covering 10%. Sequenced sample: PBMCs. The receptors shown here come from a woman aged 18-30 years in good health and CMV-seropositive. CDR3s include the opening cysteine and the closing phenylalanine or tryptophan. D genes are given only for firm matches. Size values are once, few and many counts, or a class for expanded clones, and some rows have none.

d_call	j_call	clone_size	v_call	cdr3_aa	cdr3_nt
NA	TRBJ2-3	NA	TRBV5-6	CASSPGVNPTDTQYF	TGTGCCAGCAGCCCCGGGGTCAATCCCACAGATACGCAGTATTTT
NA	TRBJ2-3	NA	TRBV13	CASSMLEGTTDTQYF	TGTGCCAGCAGCATGCTGGAGGGGACCACAGATACGCAGTATTTT
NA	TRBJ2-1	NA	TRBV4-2	CASSLSGGGKKGEQFF	TGTGCCAGCAGCCTATCCGGTGGCGGGAAGAAGGGTGAGCAGTTCTTC
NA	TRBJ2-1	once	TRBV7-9	CASSPLGSSYNEQFF	TGTGCCAGCAGCCCCCTGGGGAGCTCCTACAATGAGCAGTTCTTC
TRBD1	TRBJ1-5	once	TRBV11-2	CASSLSVAGGRYQPQHF	TGTGCCAGCAGCTTATCTGTGGCAGGGGGGAGATATCAGCCCCAGCATTTT
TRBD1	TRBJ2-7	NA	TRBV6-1	CASRGTGIDEQYF	TGTGCCAGCAGAGGGACAGGGATCGATGAGCAGTACTTC
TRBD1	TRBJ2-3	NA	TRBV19	CASRPTGYTDTQYF	TGTGCCAGTAGGCCGACAGGGTACACAGATACGCAGTATTTT
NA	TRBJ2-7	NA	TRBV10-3	CAISESNDRTYSYEQYF	TGTGCCATCAGTGAGTCGAATGACAGAACCTACTCCTACGAGCAGTACTTC
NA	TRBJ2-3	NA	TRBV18	CASSPPGGNPQYF	TGTGCCAGCTCACCACCGGGAGGAAATCCGCAGTATTTT
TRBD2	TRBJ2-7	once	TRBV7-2	CASSSGLAGGEQYF	TGTGCCAGCAGCTCGGGACTAGCGGGAGGTGAGCAGTACTTC
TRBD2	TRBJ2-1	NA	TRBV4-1	CASSPIGTSVYNEQFF	TGCGCCAGCAGCCCTATCGGGACTAGCGTTTACAATGAGCAGTTCTTC
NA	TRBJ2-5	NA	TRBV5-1	CASSLGQGGQETQYF	TGCGCCAGCAGCTTGGGGCAGGGGGGACAAGAGACCCAGTACTTC
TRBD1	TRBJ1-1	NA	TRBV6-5	CASSYSTGGVAEAFF	TGTGCCAGCAGTTATTCGACAGGGGGCGTAGCTGAAGCTTTCTTT
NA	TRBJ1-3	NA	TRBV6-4	CASSLDHSSGNTIYF	TGTGCCAGCAGTCTCGACCACAGCTCTGGAAACACCATATATTTT
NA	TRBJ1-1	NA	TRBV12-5	CASAPTDQTEAFF	TGTGCTAGTGCCCCGACAGACCAAACTGAAGCTTTCTTT
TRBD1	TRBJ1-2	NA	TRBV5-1	CASSFGTALDGYTF	TGCGCCAGCAGCTTTGGGACAGCCTTGGATGGCTACACCTTC
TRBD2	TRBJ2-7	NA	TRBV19	CASRARTSGIGEQYF	TGTGCCAGTAGGGCCCGGACTAGCGGGATTGGAGAGCAGTACTTC
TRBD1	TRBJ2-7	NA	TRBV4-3	CASSRGEYRGNTYEQYF	TGCGCCAGCAGCCGAGGGGAATACAGGGGTAACACCTACGAGCAGTACTTC
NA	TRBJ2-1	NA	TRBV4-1	CASSQARWEDNEQFF	TGCGCCAGCAGCCAAGCGCGGTGGGAGGACAATGAGCAGTTCTTC
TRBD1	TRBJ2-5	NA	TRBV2	CASSDFRQGRETQYF	TGTGCCAGCAGTGACTTCCGACAGGGAAGAGAGACCCAGTACTTC
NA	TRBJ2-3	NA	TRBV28	CASGGYSTDTQYF	TGTGCCAGCGGCGGGTATAGCACAGATACGCAGTATTTT
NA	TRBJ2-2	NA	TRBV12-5	CASGLVWAEGGTGELFF	TGTGCTAGTGGTTTGGTATGGGCTGAAGGGGGCACCGGGGAGCTGTTTTTT
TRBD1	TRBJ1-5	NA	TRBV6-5	CASSPDRNQPQHF	TGTGCCAGCAGCCCGGACAGGAATCAGCCCCAGCATTTT
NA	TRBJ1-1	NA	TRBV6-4	CASRGPNTEAFF	TGTGCCAGCAGGGGCCCGAACACTGAAGCTTTCTTT
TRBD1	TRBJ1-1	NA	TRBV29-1	CSALPMRGPNTEAFF	TGCAGCGCCCTTCCAATGAGGGGGCCCAACACTGAAGCTTTCTTT
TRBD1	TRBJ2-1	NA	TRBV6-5	CASSSRQGVWNEQFF	TGTGCCAGCAGCTCCCGACAGGGGGTATGGAATGAGCAGTTCTTC
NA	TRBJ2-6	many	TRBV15	CATSRDRDSGANVLTF	TGTGCCACCAGCAGAGATCGGGACTCTGGGGCCAACGTCCTGACTTTC
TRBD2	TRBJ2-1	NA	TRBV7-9	CASSTLAGGYNEQFF	TGTGCCAGCAGCACCCTAGCGGGAGGTTACAATGAGCAGTTCTTC
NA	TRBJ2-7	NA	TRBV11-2	CASSLEARGHEQYF	TGTGCCAGCAGCTTAGAGGCCAGGGGCCACGAGCAGTACTTC
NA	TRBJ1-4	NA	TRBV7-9	CATTRRREEKLFF	TGTGCCACCACCCGGCGGAGGGAGGAAAAACTGTTTTTT
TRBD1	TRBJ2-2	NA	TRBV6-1	CASRDRVDPGELFF	TGTGCCAGCAGAGACAGGGTGGATCCCGGGGAGCTGTTTTTT
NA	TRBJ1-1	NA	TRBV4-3	CASSQDLFVAVMNTEAFF	TGCGCCAGCAGCCAAGATCTATTCGTGGCGGTCATGAACACTGAAGCTTTCTTT
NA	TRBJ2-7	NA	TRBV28	CASSLLQAEQYF	TGTGCCAGCAGTTTACTCCAGGCCGAGCAGTACTTC
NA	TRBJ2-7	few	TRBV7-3	CASSLNGRGSPNYEQYF	TGTGCCAGCAGCTTAAATGGCAGGGGAAGCCCAAACTACGAGCAGTACTTC
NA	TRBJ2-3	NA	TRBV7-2	CASSLAARLDTQYF	TGTGCCAGCAGCTTAGCCGCGAGGTTGGATACGCAGTATTTT
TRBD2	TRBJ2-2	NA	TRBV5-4	CATKERWREGTGELFF	TGTGCCACCAAAGAAAGATGGCGGGAGGGCACCGGGGAGCTGTTTTTT